These 27 T cell receptor beta chains originate from one sample sequenced in a study of cytomegalovirus exposure and HLA in healthy donors. Clones were sequenced by immunoSEQ multiplex PCR, and TCRdb holds only the in-frame ones, with some missing. The sample shows about 43,000 clones, approximately 90% of them seen only once. Sequencing was done on a sample of PBMCs. The receptor source for this set is a man younger than 30 in good health and CMV-seronegative.

This clone appeared once. V usage is TRBV7-2 and J usage is TRBJ2-7, with 11 bases that match TRBD2. The junction had 6 bases not matched to a gene; V was cut back by 1 base and J by 7 bases. There are 15 residues in the CDR3. The germline gives CDR1 SGHTA, CDR2 FQGNSA. The CDR3 spells CASSLGASGRSEQYF. The CDR3, as DNA: TGTGCCAGCAGCTTAGGTGCTAGCGGGAGGTCTGAGCAGTACTTC.

V is TRBV7-8 and J is TRBJ1-1; possibly TRBD1 for D (5 bases). CDR3 length: 18 amino acids. Germline CDR1 reads SGHVS; CDR2 reads FQNEAQ. Trimming left V 1 base short and J 0 bases short, with 18 bases between. The CDR3 coding sequence is TGTGCCAGCAGCTTAGATCGGAGGGGCGCCGACATGAACACTGAAGCTTTCTTT. Amino acid sequence: CASSLDRRGADMNTEAFF.

This chain connects TRBV19 to TRBJ2-5; D possibly corresponds to TRBD2 (7 bases). There are 15 residues in the CDR3. Germline lookup yields CDR1 LNHDA and CDR2 SQIVND (reference sequence). Trimming left V 5 bases short and J 6 bases short, with 19 bases between. This CDR3 is CASSPQAGGQKTQYF. CDR3 sequence (DNA): TGTGCCAGTAGTCCTCAGGCCGGGGGGCAGAAGACCCAGTACTTC.

V usage is TRBV7-3 and J usage is TRBJ1-1, with a tentative D call TRBD1 (5 bases). V dropped 5 bases and J dropped 8 bases, with 15 bases sitting between them. The CDR3 is 13 amino acids. The germline V gene encodes CDR1 SGHTA and CDR2 FQGTGA. CDR3 region: CASSVTVDSEAFF. The CDR3 coding sequence is TGTGCCAGCAGCGTTACTGTCGACAGCGAAGCTTTCTTT. The full variable domain, its missing parts supplied by reference TRBV7-3 and TRBJ1-1, is GAGVSQTPSNKVTEKGKYVELRCDPISGHTALYWYRQSLGQGPEFLIYFQGTGAADDSGLPNDRFFAVRPEGSVSTLKIQRTERGDSAVYLCASSVTVDSEAFFGQGTRLTVV.

V is TRBV19 and J is TRBJ1-3; tentatively, D is TRBD1 (5 bases). This CDR3 has 16 residues. The V end was cut by 5 bases, the J end by 4 bases, with 18 bases between. CDR1 LNHDA and CDR2 SQIVND come from the germline V gene (reference sequence). CDR3: CASSPLPQAWGNTIYF. The CDR3 bases are TGTGCCAGTAGTCCGCTCCCACAGGCTTGGGGAAACACCATATATTTT.

The gene calls are TRBV4-2 and TRBJ2-2; D is possibly TRBD2 (6 bases). CDR1 is LGHNA, CDR2 YNFKEQ, per germline. With 0 bases removed from V and 2 bases from J, the gap between germline ends came to 10 bases. The CDR3 is 16 amino acids. In DNA, the CDR3 is TGTGCCAGCAGCCAAGAACCTAGCGATAACACCGGGGAGCTGTTTTTT. Translating gives CASSQEPSDNTGELFF.

The chain links TRBV6-1 to TRBJ2-3, with 10 positions matching TRBD2. The CDR3 consists of 14 residues. Germline V gene data show CDR1 as MNHNS and CDR2 as SASEGT. V was clipped by 8 bases and J by 4 bases; unmatched bases: 6. The CDR3 spells CASHTSGDADTQYF. CDR3 nucleotides: TGTGCCAGCCATACTAGCGGGGATGCAGATACGCAGTATTTT.

The gene calls are TRBV28 and TRBJ2-1, with 13 bases identical to TRBD2. CDR1 is MDHEN and CDR2 is SYDVKM in the germline V gene. This CDR3 is built from 15 residues. The V gene end was trimmed by 6 bases and the J gene end by 7 bases; junction bases not matched to a gene: 6. The CDR3 spells CASSPGLAGVNEQFF. The CDR3 DNA reads TGTGCCAGCAGCCCCGGACTAGCGGGAGTGAATGAGCAGTTCTTC. Looking up the rest from reference TRBV28 and TRBJ2-1 gives the full variable domain: DVKVTQSSRYLVKRTGEKVFLECVQDMDHENMFWYRQDPGLGLRLIYFSYDVKMKEKGDIPEGYSVSREKKERFSLILESASTNQTSMYLCASSPGLAGVNEQFFGPGTRLTVL.

The chain uses TRBV7-3 and TRBJ2-3; TRBD1 matches at 8 bases. CDR1 and CDR2 from the germline V gene are SGHTA and FQGTGA. Trimming at V came to 4 bases and at J to 2 bases, leaving 5 bases not matched to a gene. CDR3 length: 15 residues. The CDR3 spells CASSYGTGYTDTQYF. The CDR3, as DNA: TGTGCCAGCAGCTACGGGACAGGATACACAGATACGCAGTATTTT.

The chain employs TRBV14 and TRBJ2-1, with 9 nucleotides matching TRBD2. The V segment lost 4 bases and the J segment 8 bases; nucleotides outside the gene matches: 12. The CDR3 consists of 16 residues. Germline CDR1 reads SGHDN; CDR2 reads FVKESK. The CDR3 spells CASSLLGSGRGDEQFF. Here the CDR3 DNA reads TGTGCCAGCAGCCTCCTGGGTAGCGGGAGAGGGGATGAGCAGTTCTTC.

The V and J genes are TRBV9 and TRBJ1-1; D uncertain. Trimming cost V 4 bases and J 0 bases, with 13 bases left between them. There are 15 residues in the CDR3. Germline-derived CDR1 and CDR2 are SGDLS and YYNGEE. Here the CDR3 reads CASSSSDTLNTEAFF. CDR3 bases: TGTGCCAGCAGCTCTAGCGACACCCTGAACACTGAAGCTTTCTTT.

This clone was observed a single time. The genes are TRBV7-9 and TRBJ2-5, with D possibly TRBD2 on 6 matching bases. Trimming left V 5 bases short and J 0 bases short, with 19 bases between. From germline, CDR1 is SEHNR and CDR2 FQNEAQ (reference sequence). The CDR3 sequence is 17 residues long. CDR3 region: CASSPIRGRGNQETQYF. CDR3 coding DNA: TGTGCCAGCAGCCCTATACGCGGACGGGGGAACCAAGAGACCCAGTACTTC.

This rearrangement joins TRBV6-1 to TRBJ1-1; D is uncertain. V lost 7 bases, J lost 0 bases, and 9 bases lay in between. Germline CDR1 and CDR2: MNHNS and SASEGT. The CDR3 runs 13 residues. DNA of the CDR3: TGTGCCAGCATTACCCACTTGAACACTGAAGCTTTCTTT. It specifies CASITHLNTEAFF.

This chain links TRBV9 with TRBJ2-1, with a weak D call TRBD1 (6 bases). The germline V gene has CDR1 SGDLS and CDR2 YYNGEE. V dropped 0 bases and J dropped 7 bases, with 11 bases sitting between them. This CDR3 comprises 14 residues. In DNA, the CDR3 is TGTGCCAGCAGCGTAGGGTGGGGGCGGAATGAGCAGTTCTTC. Translation: CASSVGWGRNEQFF.

The J gene is TRBJ1-1, the V gene TRBV7-6; D not certain. Per germline, CDR1 SGHVS and CDR2 FNYEAQ. The CDR3 contains 13 residues. Trimming removed 1 base from V and 0 bases from J, with 3 bases in between. The DNA for the CDR3 is TGTGCCAGCAGCTTAGACTTGAACACTGAAGCTTTCTTT. Translation: CASSLDLNTEAFF.

The chain recombines TRBV29-1 with TRBJ2-1; 8 positions agree with TRBD1. Germline CDR1 reads SQVTM; CDR2 reads ANQGSEA. V dropped 8 bases and J dropped 0; count of bases not matched to a gene: 21. This CDR3 spans 19 amino acids. Here the CDR3 reads CSLVPGQDTFSTSYNEQFF. Here the CDR3 DNA reads TGCAGCCTAGTCCCGGGACAGGATACGTTTAGTACCTCCTACAATGAGCAGTTCTTC.

The chain links TRBV6-5 to TRBJ2-1, with D tentatively TRBD1 (6 bases). Trimming took off 6 bases at V and 2 bases at J, with 14 bases between the two ends. The CDR3 has 15 residues. CDR1 MNHEY and CDR2 SVGAGI come from the germline V gene. Here the CDR3 DNA reads TGTGCCAGCAGACCTCTCAGACAGGCCTACAATGAGCAGTTCTTC. Protein: CASRPLRQAYNEQFF.

The gene calls are TRBV29-1 and TRBJ1-1; D is possibly TRBD1 (5 bases). Germline loops: CDR1 SQVTM, CDR2 ANQGSEA. CDR3 size: 15 residues. V lost 1 base and J 4 bases, leaving 16 bases between the germline ends. The DNA of the CDR3 is TGCAGCGTTGAAGGGTTAAGGGGAGGCGGCACTGAAGCTTTCTTT. Translated: CSVEGLRGGGTEAFF.

The chain recombines TRBV6-5 with TRBJ2-5, with a possible D match to TRBD1 (5 bases). This CDR3 has 15 residues. Germline CDR1 and CDR2: MNHEY and SVGAGI. V dropped 0 bases and J dropped 5 bases, with 13 bases sitting between them. CDR3 sequence: CASSYSNRGSETQYF. As DNA, the CDR3 is TGTGCCAGCAGTTACTCGAATAGGGGATCCGAGACCCAGTACTTC.

In nucleotides, the CDR3 is TGTGCCAGTAGTGAACAGGGGAGCATTTATACAGATACGCAGTATTTT. The encoded protein is CASSEQGSIYTDTQYF. The chain has TRBV19 and TRBJ2-3, with 7 bases lining up with TRBD1. The CDR3 is 16 amino acids. V lost 5 bases and J lost 3; bases outside the gene matches: 11. The V gene's germline CDR1 is LNHDA and CDR2 SQIVND (reference sequence).

This chain connects TRBV5-6 to TRBJ2-2; no clear D. The germline V gene has CDR1 SGHDT and CDR2 YYEEEE. Trimming took 1 base from V and 1 from J, leaving 8 bases between them. The CDR3 totals 15 residues. The CDR3 spells CASSLLNGNTGELFF. For the CDR3, the DNA is TGTGCCAGCAGCTTGCTGAACGGGAACACCGGGGAGCTGTTTTTT.

In this sample, this clone turned up once. This chain joins TRBV29-1 and TRBJ1-2, with D perhaps TRBD1 (6 bases). CDR1 and CDR2 from the germline V gene are SQVTM and ANQGSEA. Trimming removed 6 bases at V and 4 bases at J, with 15 bases between. This CDR3 region has 13 residues. CDR3 amino acids: CSVQYGTFYGYTF. The DNA for the CDR3 is TGCAGCGTCCAATACGGGACATTCTATGGCTACACCTTC.

J is TRBJ2-3 and V is TRBV7-8; TRBD1 might be the D (6 bases). V lost 4 bases, J lost 0 bases, and 8 bases lay in between. This CDR3 comprises 14 residues. Germline-derived CDR1 and CDR2 are SGHVS and FQNEAQ. The DNA for the CDR3 is TGTGCCAGCAGCTCGGGACATAGCACAGATACGCAGTATTTT. It specifies CASSSGHSTDTQYF.

This chain links TRBV29-1 with TRBJ2-3; 9 bases are shared with TRBD1. The CDR3 has 15 amino acids. Trimming removed 4 bases from V and 2 bases from J; junction bases left unmatched: 7. CDR1 is SQVTM and CDR2 is ANQGSEA in the germline V gene. DNA of the CDR3: TGCAGCGTTGCCAGGACAGGGGATAACACAGATACGCAGTATTTT. Translating it yields CSVARTGDNTDTQYF.

This chain connects TRBV4-1 to TRBJ1-2; 8 bases are shared with TRBD1. The germline gives CDR1 MGHRA, CDR2 YSYEKL. The CDR3 consists of 16 residues. Unmatched junction bases numbered 6, after V lost 1 base and J lost 2 bases. CDR3 bases: TGCGCCAGCAGCCAAGGGGGGGACAGGACAAACTATGGCTACACCTTC. Protein product: CASSQGGDRTNYGYTF.

The chain links TRBV6-6 to TRBJ2-4; 7 positions agree with TRBD1. The junction had 5 bases not matched to a gene; V was cut back by 6 bases and J by 12 bases. Germline-derived CDR1 and CDR2 are MNHNY and SVGAGI (reference sequence). The CDR3 is made up of 11 amino acids. The CDR3 nucleotides are TGTGCCAGCAGCGGGACAGTAGATCAGTACTTC. It is translated as CASSGTVDQYF.

A single count supports this clone. The chain links TRBV2 to TRBJ1-2; TRBD1 matches 10 bases. V trimming: 4 bases; J trimming: 8 bases; junction bases outside the gene matches: 1. Germline V gene lookup returns CDR1 SNHLY and CDR2 FYNNEI. The CDR3 sequence is 12 residues long. For the CDR3, the DNA is TGTGCCAGCAGTGGGGACAGGGGCGGCTACACCTTC. It specifies CASSGDRGGYTF.